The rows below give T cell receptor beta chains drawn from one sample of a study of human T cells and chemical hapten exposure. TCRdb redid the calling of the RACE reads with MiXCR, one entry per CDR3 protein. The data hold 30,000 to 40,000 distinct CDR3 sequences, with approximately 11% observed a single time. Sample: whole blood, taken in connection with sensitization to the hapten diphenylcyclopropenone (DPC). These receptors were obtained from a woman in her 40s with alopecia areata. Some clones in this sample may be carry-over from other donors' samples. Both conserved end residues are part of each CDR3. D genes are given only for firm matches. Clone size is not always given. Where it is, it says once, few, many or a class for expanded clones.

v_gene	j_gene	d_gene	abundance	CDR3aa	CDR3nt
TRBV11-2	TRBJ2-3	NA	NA	CASSHGARKDTQYF	TGTGCCAGCAGCCATGGAGCAAGGAAAGATACGCAGTATTTT
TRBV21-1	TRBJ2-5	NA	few	CASNGTSPFQETQYF	TGTGCCAGCAACGGGACTAGCCCATTTCAAGAGACCCAGTACTTC
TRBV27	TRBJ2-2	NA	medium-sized	CASSRGGELFF	TGTGCCAGCAGTCGGGGGGGGGAGCTGTTTTTT
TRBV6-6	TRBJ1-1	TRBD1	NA	CASRPDRAGTEAFF	TGTGCCAGCCGACCCGACAGGGCGGGCACTGAAGCTTTCTTT
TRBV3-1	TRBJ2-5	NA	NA	CASSQLGGETQYF	TGTGCCAGCAGCCAGCTCGGGGGTGAGACCCAGTACTTC
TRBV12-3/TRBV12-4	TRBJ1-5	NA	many	CASSLARNQPQHF	TGTGCCAGCAGTTTAGCGAGGAATCAGCCCCAGCATTTT
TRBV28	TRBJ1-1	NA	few	CASSFWGRDTEAFF	TGTGCCAGCAGTTTCTGGGGCAGAGACACTGAAGCTTTCTTT
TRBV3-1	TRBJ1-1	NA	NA	CASSQGDTLNTEAFF	TGTGCCAGCAGCCAAGGTGACACTTTGAACACTGAAGCTTTCTTT
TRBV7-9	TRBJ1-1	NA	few	CASSLYGTDNTEAFF	TGTGCCAGCAGCCTGTATGGTACAGATAACACTGAAGCTTTCTTT
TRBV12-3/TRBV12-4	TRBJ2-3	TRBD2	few	CASSLPWRGDTQYF	TGTGCCAGCAGTCTCCCTTGGCGGGGGGATACGCAGTATTTT
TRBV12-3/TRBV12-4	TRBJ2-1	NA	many	CASKKRMTYNEQFF	TGTGCCAGCAAAAAGCGGATGACCTACAATGAGCAGTTCTTC
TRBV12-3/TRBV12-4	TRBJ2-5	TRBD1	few	CASSSTGGRETQYF	TGTGCCAGCAGTTCAACAGGGGGTCGGGAGACCCAGTACTTC
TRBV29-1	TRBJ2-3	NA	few	CSVVALFSTDTQYF	TGCAGCGTCGTTGCACTGTTTAGCACAGATACGCAGTATTTT
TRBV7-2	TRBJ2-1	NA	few	CASSSELRGRSGSVDEQFF	TGTGCCAGCAGCTCAGAACTCCGGGGGAGGTCGGGATCTGTGGATGAGCAGTTCTTC
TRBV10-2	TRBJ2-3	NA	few	CASRVAGTDTQYF	TGCGCCAGCAGGGTAGCGGGCACAGATACGCAGTATTTT
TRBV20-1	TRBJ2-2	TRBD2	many	CSAPPGGSLVGELFF	TGCAGTGCGCCCCCGGGAGGCTCCCTCGTCGGGGAGCTGTTTTTT
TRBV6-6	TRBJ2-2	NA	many	CASSILWAENTGELFF	TGTGCCAGCAGTATCCTCTGGGCGGAGAACACCGGGGAGCTGTTTTTT
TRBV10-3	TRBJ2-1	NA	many	CAISEGGARSSEQFF	TGTGCCATCAGTGAAGGGGGAGCCCGCTCTAGTGAGCAGTTCTTC
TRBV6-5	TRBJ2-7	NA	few	CASTDRGAYEQYF	TGTGCCAGCACCGATCGTGGGGCATACGAGCAGTACTTC
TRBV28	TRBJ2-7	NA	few	CASSGLPFSYEQYF	TGTGCCAGTTCGGGCCTCCCATTCTCCTACGAGCAGTACTTC
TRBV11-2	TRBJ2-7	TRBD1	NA	CASSAGTGGYEQYF	TGTGCCAGCAGCGCCGGGACAGGGGGCTACGAGCAGTACTTC
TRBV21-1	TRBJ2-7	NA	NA	CASSKWDRKEQYF	TGTGCCAGCAGCAAGTGGGACAGAAAAGAGCAGTACTTC
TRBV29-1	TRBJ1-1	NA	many	CSVRQVNTEAFF	TGCAGCGTCCGACAGGTTAACACTGAAGCTTTCTTT
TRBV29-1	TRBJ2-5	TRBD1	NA	CSGAGTVETQYF	TGCAGCGGAGCCGGGACAGTAGAGACCCAGTACTTC
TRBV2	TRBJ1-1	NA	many	CASTRGLNTEAFF	TGTGCCAGCACCCGGGGGCTGAACACTGAAGCTTTCTTT
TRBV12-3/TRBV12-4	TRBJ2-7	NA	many	CASSFGDQGGEQYF	TGTGCCAGCAGTTTCGGGGACCAGGGGGGCGAGCAGTACTTC
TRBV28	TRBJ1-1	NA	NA	CASSLGYTEAFF	TGTGCCAGCAGTTTGGGGTACACTGAAGCTTTCTTT
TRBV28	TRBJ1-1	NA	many	CASNQHTEAFF	TGTGCCAGCAACCAGCACACTGAAGCTTTCTTT
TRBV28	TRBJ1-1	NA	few	CASSFWALQNTEAFF	TGTGCCAGCAGTTTCTGGGCACTCCAGAACACTGAAGCTTTCTTT
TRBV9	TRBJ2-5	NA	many	CASSVEGVLQETQYF	TGTGCCAGCAGCGTAGAGGGCGTCTTACAAGAGACCCAGTACTTC
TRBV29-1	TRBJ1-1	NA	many	CSVDRGRTEAFF	TGCAGCGTTGACCGGGGAAGAACTGAAGCTTTCTTT
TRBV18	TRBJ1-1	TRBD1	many	CASSRTGGDTEAFF	TGTGCCAGCTCTAGGACAGGGGGGGACACTGAAGCTTTCTTT
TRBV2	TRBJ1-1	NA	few	CASSGVGTEAFF	TGTGCCAGCAGCGGGGTGGGGACTGAAGCTTTCTTT
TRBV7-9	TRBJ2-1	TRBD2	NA	CASSPREGRRFSEQFF	TGTGCCAGCAGCCCCCGGGAGGGTCGACGGTTTAGTGAGCAGTTCTTC
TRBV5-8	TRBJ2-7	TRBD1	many	CASSQPGQSYEQYF	TGTGCCAGCAGCCAACCGGGACAGTCCTACGAGCAGTACTTC
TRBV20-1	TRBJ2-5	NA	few	CSANGGLIETQYF	TGCAGTGCTAATGGGGGTCTGATAGAGACCCAGTACTTC
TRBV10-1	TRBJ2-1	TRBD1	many	CASSEVGTGNTERSYNEQFF	TGCGCCAGCAGTGAGGTTGGGACAGGGAATACTGAGAGATCCTACAATGAGCAGTTCTTC
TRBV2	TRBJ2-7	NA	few	CASHLAPLLSQYF	TGTGCCAGCCACTTGGCCCCACTTCTAAGCCAGTACTTC
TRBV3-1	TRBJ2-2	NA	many	CASSQPRIRSFAGELFF	TGTGCCAGCAGCCAACCACGGATTAGAAGTTTTGCCGGGGAGCTGTTTTTT
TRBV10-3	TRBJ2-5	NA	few	CAIGGGGRGQGTQYF	TGTGCCATCGGCGGCGGTGGTAGGGGCCAGGGGACCCAGTACTTC
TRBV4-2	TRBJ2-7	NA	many	CASSPQMGVATYEQYF	TGTGCCAGCAGCCCCCAGATGGGAGTGGCAACCTACGAGCAGTACTTC
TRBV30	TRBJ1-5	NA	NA	CAWSVGQASNQPQHF	TGTGCCTGGAGTGTCGGGCAGGCGAGCAATCAGCCCCAGCATTTT
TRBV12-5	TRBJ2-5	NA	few	CASGLIVTPKQETQYF	TGTGCTAGTGGTTTGATTGTGACACCCAAACAAGAGACCCAGTACTTC
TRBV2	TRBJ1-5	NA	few	CASSAAGTSNQPQHF	TGTGCCAGCAGTGCCGCAGGTACTAGCAATCAGCCCCAGCATTTT
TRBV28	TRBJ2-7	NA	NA	CATYGTANSYEQYF	TGTGCCACCTACGGGACGGCTAACTCCTACGAGCAGTACTTC
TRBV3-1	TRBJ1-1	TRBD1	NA	CASSPPSTGGTEAFF	TGTGCCAGCAGCCCACCCTCGACAGGGGGCACTGAAGCTTTCTTT
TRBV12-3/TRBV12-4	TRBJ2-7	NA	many	CASSLSRGVRAEQYF	TGTGCCAGCAGTTTATCCCGAGGTGTCAGGGCCGAGCAGTACTTC